The next 24 T cell receptor beta chains were all read from a single sample in a study of blood T cell repertoires in COVID-19. Clones were read by immunoSEQ multiplex PCR, and TCRdb kept only the in-frame ones, dropping some. The sample shows around 100,000 clones, 80% to 90% of them seen only once. The sample was peripheral blood. The origin of the receptors is an elderly man with acute or convalescent COVID-19.

The sample holds one count of this clone. The chain carries TRBV6-6 and TRBJ2-7; a weak D match, TRBD2 (7 bases). Germline values: CDR1 MNHNY, CDR2 SVGAGI (reference sequence). This CDR3 is built from 17 residues. Deletions cut 5 bases from V and 4 bases from J, with 24 bases between. The CDR3 spells CASSQTLTLGGGYEQYF. CDR3 nucleotides: TGTGCCAGCAGTCAGACGTTAACACTGGGAGGGGGATACGAGCAGTACTTC.

The chain joins TRBV6-4 to TRBJ2-2; 7 bases map to TRBD2. CDR3 length: 16 residues. The V and J ends lost 6 bases and 3 bases, in that order; junction bases with no gene match: 10. CDR1 is MRHNA and CDR2 is SNTAGT in the germline V gene. The CDR3 spells CASRLGRGPDTGELFF. Here the CDR3 DNA reads TGTGCCAGCAGATTGGGGAGGGGTCCGGACACCGGGGAGCTGTTTTTT.

The V and J genes are TRBV11-1 and TRBJ2-3; TRBD1 agrees at 7 bases. CDR3 size: 15 residues. With V trimmed by 5 bases and J by 2 bases, 7 bases remained unmatched. CDR1 and CDR2 (germline): SGHAT, FQDESV (reference sequence). The CDR3 DNA reads TGTGCCAGCAGCGGCACAGGGGCTCCCACAGATACGCAGTATTTT. It codes for CASSGTGAPTDTQYF.

This clone has only a few counts. The chain combines TRBV7-8 with TRBJ2-3; D remains unclear. Between the trimmed V and J ends, which lost 1 base and 4 bases, there was a span of 9 bases. The germline V gene has CDR1 SGHVS and CDR2 FQNEAQ. The CDR3 has 14 residues. The CDR3 loop is CASSLGTVADTQYF. As DNA, the CDR3 is TGTGCCAGCAGCTTAGGTACAGTGGCAGATACGCAGTATTTT.

This clone was seen a handful of times. The V gene is TRBV14, the J gene TRBJ1-1, with TRBD1 matching over 7 bases. CDR1 is SGHDN and CDR2 is FVKESK in the germline V gene. The trim removed 2 bases at V and 4 bases at J, leaving 1 base unmatched. CDR3 size: 13 residues. The DNA of the CDR3 is TGTGCCAGCAGCCAACCAGGGGGCACTGAAGCTTTCTTT. This encodes CASSQPGGTEAFF. Variable domain in full (rest from reference TRBV14 and TRBJ1-1): EAGVTQFPSHSVIEKGQTVTLRCDPISGHDNLYWYRRVMGKEIKFLLHFVKESKQDESGMPNNRFLAERTGGTYSTLKVQPAELEDSGVYFCASSQPGGTEAFFGQGTRLTVV.

CDR3 region: CASRRVEVSGEQFF. The CDR3, as DNA: TGTGCCAGCAGGAGGGTGGAGGTCTCCGGGGAGCAGTTCTTC. The chain combines TRBV3-1 (or the pseudogene TRBV3-2) with TRBJ2-1, with a tentative D call TRBD2 (5 bases). CDR1 LGHDT and CDR2 YNNKEL come from the germline V gene (reference sequence). The length of the CDR3 is 14 residues. V lost 6 bases and J lost 10, with 19 bases in between.

This clone was picked up one time. V usage is TRBV28 and J usage is TRBJ2-5; tentative D call: TRBD2 (6 bases). The V end was cut by 2 bases, the J end by 3 bases, with 7 bases between. CDR1 is MDHEN, CDR2 SYDVKM, per germline. The CDR3 loop spans 13 amino acids. This CDR3 reads CASSLPGEETQYF. The CDR3 DNA reads as TGTGCCAGCAGTTTACCGGGGGAAGAGACCCAGTACTTC. Using reference TRBV28 and TRBJ2-5 for the parts outside the CDR3, the full variable domain is DVKVTQSSRYLVKRTGEKVFLECVQDMDHENMFWYRQDPGLGLRLIYFSYDVKMKEKGDIPEGYSVSREKKERFSLILESASTNQTSMYLCASSLPGEETQYFGPGTRLLVL.

The chain employs TRBV18 and TRBJ2-1, with D possibly matching TRBD1 (5 bases). Per the germline V gene, CDR1 is KGHSH and CDR2 is LQKENI. This CDR3 has 12 residues. With 4 bases removed from V and 7 bases from J, the gap between germline ends came to 8 bases. The CDR3 coding sequence is TGTGCCAGCTCACAGGACACTAATGAGCAGTTCTTC. It codes for CASSQDTNEQFF.

V is TRBV30 and J is TRBJ2-7; TRBD1 matches 7 bases. Losses at the gene ends were 4 bases for V and 4 bases for J; bases not matched to a gene: 10. The length of the CDR3 is 14 residues. The germline V gene encodes CDR1 GTSNPN and CDR2 SVGIG (reference sequence). The CDR3, as DNA: TGTGCCTGGATCCCCCGGGACAGCTTGTACGAGCAGTACTTC. It yields the protein CAWIPRDSLYEQYF.

V is TRBV25-1 and J is TRBJ2-3; possibly TRBD2 for D (6 bases). Germline V gene sequence: CDR1 MGHDK, CDR2 SYGVNS. Trimming left V 0 bases short and J 1 base short, with 11 bases between. CDR3 length equals 16 residues. The CDR3, as DNA: TGTGCCAGCAGTGAATATACTGGCGGGGGCACAGATACGCAGTATTTT. Protein product: CASSEYTGGGTDTQYF.

This chain links TRBV4-3 with TRBJ2-2; D gene ambiguous. Germline values: CDR1 LGHNA, CDR2 YSLEER. V was pared by 4 bases and J by 2 bases, with 11 bases between. The CDR3 runs to 15 residues. The CDR3 bases are TGCGCCAGCAGCCGCGGCCACCCCAACACCGGGGAGCTGTTTTTT. Protein: CASSRGHPNTGELFF.

V is TRBV5-1 and J is TRBJ2-1, with TRBD1 identical over 8 bases. V lost 0 bases and J lost 3; bases outside the gene matches: 5. The germline V gene encodes CDR1 SGHRS and CDR2 YFSETQ. The CDR3 loop spans 16 amino acids. The CDR3 bases are TGCGCCAGCAGCTTGGGTCGGGACAGGTACTACAATGAGCAGTTCTTC. Its protein product is CASSLGRDRYYNEQFF.

In this sample, this clone turned up once. This chain uses TRBV6-5 with TRBJ2-3; 10 positions match TRBD2. The CDR3 runs 15 residues. Losses at the gene ends were 4 bases for V and 2 bases for J; bases not matched to a gene: 3. Per germline, CDR1 MNHEY and CDR2 SVGAGI. CDR3 region: CASSFLAGDTDTQYF. The CDR3 DNA sequence: TGTGCCAGCAGTTTCCTAGCGGGGGACACAGATACGCAGTATTTT.

The sample holds one count of this clone. V gene TRBV15 combines with J gene TRBJ2-7, with 12 nucleotides matching TRBD2. CDR3 size: 17 residues. J gave up 3 bases and V 0 bases, and 6 bases lay outside the gene matches. The germline CDR1 and CDR2 sequences are LNHNV and YYDKDF (reference sequence). The chain's CDR3 is CATSRDLVTSGGYEQYF. For the CDR3, the DNA is TGTGCCACCAGCAGAGATCTCGTGACTAGCGGGGGCTACGAGCAGTACTTC.

The V and J genes are TRBV7-3 and TRBJ1-1, with unresolved D. The CDR3 consists of 14 residues. Trimming shortened V by 5 bases and J by 3 bases, and 13 bases separated the two germline ends. The germline V gene encodes CDR1 SGHTA and CDR2 FQGTGA. CDR3 DNA sequence: TGTGCCAGCAGCCCCGGTCGTCGCTACACTGAAGCTTTCTTT. It translates to CASSPGRRYTEAFF.

The chain couples TRBV2 to TRBJ2-5; 9 nucleotides agree with TRBD1. With V trimmed by 6 bases and J by 2 bases, 7 bases remained unmatched. The germline V gene encodes CDR1 SNHLY and CDR2 FYNNEI. The CDR3 loop spans 15 amino acids. The CDR3 DNA reads as TGTGCCAGCAGGGCGGACAGGGGCCGGCAAGAGACCCAGTACTTC. This encodes CASRADRGRQETQYF. The variable domain in full, completed from reference TRBV2 and TRBJ2-5, reads EPEVTQTPSHQVTQMGQEVILRCVPISNHLYFYWYRQILGQKVEFLVSFYNNEISEKSEIFDDQFSVERPDGSNFTLKIRSTKLEDSAMYFCASRADRGRQETQYFGPGTRLLVL.

V and J are TRBV28 and TRBJ2-7; D ambiguous. There are 10 residues in the CDR3. V was clipped by 5 bases and J by 7 bases, with 6 bases between them. From germline, CDR1 is MDHEN and CDR2 SYDVKM. The CDR3 bases are TGTGCCAGCAGTACCGGGGAGCAGTACTTC. It specifies CASSTGEQYF.

The CDR3: CASSLQMSSTDTQYF. CDR3 sequence (DNA): TGTGCCAGCAGCCTTCAAATGAGTAGCACAGATACGCAGTATTTT. V and J are TRBV7-3 and TRBJ2-3; the D is unclear. The CDR3 covers 15 residues. V was trimmed by 5 bases and J by 0 bases, leaving 12 bases between them. The germline V gene has CDR1 SGHTA and CDR2 FQGTGA.

This clone was detected only once. J is TRBJ2-3 and V is TRBV6-5; 11 bases are shared with TRBD2. V shed 6 bases, J shed 4 bases, and the junction held 6 bases outside the gene matches. The CDR3 is made up of 15 amino acids. The germline gives CDR1 MNHEY, CDR2 SVGAGI. The CDR3 reads CASSSLAGAPDTQYF. For the CDR3, the DNA is TGTGCCAGCAGCTCACTAGCGGGAGCCCCAGATACGCAGTATTTT.

This rearrangement joins TRBV27 to TRBJ2-3, with a weak D call TRBD2 (5 bases). V lost 6 bases and J 0 bases, leaving 10 bases between the germline ends. Germline V gene data show CDR1 as MNHEY and CDR2 as SMNVEV (reference sequence). This CDR3 is built from 14 residues. CDR3 sequence reads: CASSRGDSTDTQYF. CDR3 nucleotides: TGTGCCAGCAGCCGGGGTGACAGCACAGATACGCAGTATTTT.

The V gene is TRBV6-2 or TRBV6-3, the J gene TRBJ2-4; D gene unclear. The V and J ends lost 6 bases and 6 bases respectively, with 15 bases between them. The CDR3 is 14 amino acids. CDR1 is MNHEY and CDR2 is SVGEGT in the germline V gene. The CDR3 spells CASSQAPTVNIQYF. In DNA, the CDR3 is TGTGCCAGCAGCCAGGCCCCTACAGTAAACATTCAGTACTTC.

This chain links TRBV9 with TRBJ2-3; 10 bases are a match to TRBD2. V lost 0 bases and J lost 5; bases outside the gene matches: 9. The CDR3 covers 17 residues. The germline gives CDR1 SGDLS, CDR2 YYNGEE. The CDR3 nucleotides are TGTGCCAGCAGCGTAGACCCAGCGGGAGGGTTCGGAGATACGCAGTATTTT. Protein product: CASSVDPAGGFGDTQYF.

This chain connects TRBV11-2 to TRBJ2-5, with 9 nucleotides matching TRBD2. Germline V lookup: CDR1 SGHAT, CDR2 FQNNGV. The CDR3 is made up of 15 amino acids. The V segment lost 4 bases and the J segment 4 bases; nucleotides outside the gene matches: 7. In nucleotides, the CDR3 is TGTGCCAGCAGCTCCCCGGAAGCGGGAGGAGAGACCCAGTACTTC. Translating it yields CASSSPEAGGETQYF.

The genes are TRBV6-5 and TRBJ2-3; possible D gene TRBD2, 6 bases. The V gene's germline CDR1 is MNHEY and CDR2 SVGAGI. CDR3 length: 15 residues. V lost 7 bases and J lost 3, with 17 bases in between. CDR3 region: CASKTRDLRTDTQYF. CDR3 in DNA: TGTGCCAGCAAAACCAGGGACTTACGAACAGATACGCAGTATTTT.